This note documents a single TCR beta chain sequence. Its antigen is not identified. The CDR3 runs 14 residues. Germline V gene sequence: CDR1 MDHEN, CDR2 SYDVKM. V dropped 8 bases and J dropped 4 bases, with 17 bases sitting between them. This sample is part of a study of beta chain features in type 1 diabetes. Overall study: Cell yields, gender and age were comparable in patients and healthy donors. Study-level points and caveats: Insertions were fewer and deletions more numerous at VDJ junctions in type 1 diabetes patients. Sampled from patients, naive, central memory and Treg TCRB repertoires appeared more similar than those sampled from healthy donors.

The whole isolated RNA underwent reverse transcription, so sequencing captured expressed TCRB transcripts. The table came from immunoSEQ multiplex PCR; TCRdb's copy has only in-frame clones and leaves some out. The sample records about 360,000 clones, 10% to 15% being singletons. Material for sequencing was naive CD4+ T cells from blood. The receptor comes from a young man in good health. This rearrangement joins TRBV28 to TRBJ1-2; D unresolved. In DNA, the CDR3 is TGTGCCAGCCGGGGAGTTGTTTCGGGCTATGGCTACACCTTC. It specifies CASRGVVSGYGYTF.